This entry is about one TCR beta chain. This entry is derived from a study of T cell responses to AZD1222 COVID-19 vaccine. Trimming cost V 6 bases and J 2 bases; bases outside gene matches: 6. The CDR3 has 15 amino acids. Germline CDR1 MRHNA, CDR2 SNTAGT. Generated by immunoSEQ multiplex PCR, the TCRdb table keeps only in-frame clones and is missing some. The sample has about 150,000 clones, just over 90% seen once. The TCR was taken from an adult in good health. The chain couples TRBV6-4 to TRBJ2-3; TRBD1 aligns across 9 bases. This material consisted of peripheral blood, taken on day 0 of AZD1222 vaccination. The CDR3 bases are TGTGCCAGCAGAAAGACAGGGGGAAACACAGATACGCAGTATTTT. Protein sequence: CASRKTGGNTDTQYF.